The following is a T cell receptor (beta chain) sequence with its context. Its target is unknown. The source of the sample is a study of T-cell memory formation after mild COVID-19. The overall study: TCR clusters showed largely donor specificity. Study-level results: CD8+ contracting clones occupied EMRA, while CD4+ ones occupied mainly CM and EM. Pre-infection memory carried some responding clones, suggesting that cross-reactive memory joined.

TCR alpha and TCR beta cDNA libraries carrying sample barcodes and UMIs were produced by 5'RACE using constant-segment primers. In TCRdb, the 5' RACE reads were re-called with MiXCR into one record per CDR3 protein. The table lists around 370,000 distinct CDR3 sequences, around 21% of them singletons. The V end was cut by 3 bases, the J end by 2 bases, with 11 bases between. CDR1 and CDR2 (germline): DFQATT, SNEGSKA (reference sequence). The CDR3 runs to 13 residues. Material: PBMCs or a T cell subset sorted from them (not recorded which). The chain employs TRBV20-1 and TRBJ2-7, with D perhaps being TRBD1 or TRBD2 (5 bases each). This clonotype originated in an adult woman who had mild COVID-19 (a few samples of this study predate the infection). Cell type and time point are not known. The CDR3 region is CSARSREPYEQYF. In nucleotides, the CDR3 is TGCAGTGCTAGGAGCAGGGAGCCCTACGAGCAGTACTTC.